A selection of T cell receptor beta chains follows, all from one sample in a study of OX40 agonist ivuxolimab in advanced cancers. The protocol was immunoSEQ multiplex PCR, while the TCRdb copy is restricted to in-frame clones and leaves out a portion. Among tens of thousands of clones, roughly 80% were seen once, and the ten largest hold roughly a third. Material: CD4+ or CD8+ T cells sorted from blood, obtained in a trial of the OX40 agonist ivuxolimab. The receptor source for this set is an adult with an advanced solid tumor such as melanoma, head and neck, liver or kidney cancer. Each CDR3 is given without its conserved first and last residue. The D gene is left open where the match is weak.

length | J | D | V | CDR3
10 | TRBJ1-1 | - | TRBV5-1 | ASSFWGNEAF
13 | TRBJ2-1 | TRBD2 | TRBV13 | ASSSRVGTSFEQF
17 | TRBJ2-4 | TRBD2 | TRBV28 | ASSPGLAGGRRAKNIQY
9 | TRBJ2-7 | - | TRBV21-1 | ASSKSYEQY
11 | TRBJ2-7 | - | TRBV27 | ASRPHPEYEQY
13 | TRBJ1-2 | - | TRBV5-4 | ASSLGDKARHGYT
12 | TRBJ2-1 | - | TRBV5-6 | ASSFRSSYNEQF
12 | TRBJ1-2 | TRBD1 | TRBV7-8 | ASSRRQGNYGYT
15 | TRBJ2-7 | TRBD2 | TRBV28 | ASSLRTSGRYPYEQY
14 | TRBJ1-3 | - | TRBV28 | ASSLRLFPSGNTIY
13 | TRBJ2-1 | TRBD2 | TRBV5-6 | ASWPRLAGTYEQF
11 | TRBJ2-7 | TRBD1 | TRBV10-2 | ASSLSQGYEQY
13 | TRBJ2-7 | TRBD1 | TRBV7-9 | ASQPPGQGIHEQY
12 | TRBJ1-1 | - | TRBV19 | ASSIGAGLTEAF
13 | TRBJ2-7 | TRBD1 | TRBV7-9 | ASSPRDRFSYEQY
17 | - | TRBD1 | TRBV5-1 | ASRVGDRENRNRDYEQY
17 | TRBJ2-1 | TRBD2 | TRBV12-5 | ASGLKVSSGRSSYNEQF
13 | TRBJ1-5 | - | TRBV27 | ASSLMPGAGQPQH
15 | TRBJ2-7 | - | TRBV5-1 | ASSYLMGGLSSYEQY
11 | TRBJ1-2 | - | TRBV5-1 | ASSFQENYGYT